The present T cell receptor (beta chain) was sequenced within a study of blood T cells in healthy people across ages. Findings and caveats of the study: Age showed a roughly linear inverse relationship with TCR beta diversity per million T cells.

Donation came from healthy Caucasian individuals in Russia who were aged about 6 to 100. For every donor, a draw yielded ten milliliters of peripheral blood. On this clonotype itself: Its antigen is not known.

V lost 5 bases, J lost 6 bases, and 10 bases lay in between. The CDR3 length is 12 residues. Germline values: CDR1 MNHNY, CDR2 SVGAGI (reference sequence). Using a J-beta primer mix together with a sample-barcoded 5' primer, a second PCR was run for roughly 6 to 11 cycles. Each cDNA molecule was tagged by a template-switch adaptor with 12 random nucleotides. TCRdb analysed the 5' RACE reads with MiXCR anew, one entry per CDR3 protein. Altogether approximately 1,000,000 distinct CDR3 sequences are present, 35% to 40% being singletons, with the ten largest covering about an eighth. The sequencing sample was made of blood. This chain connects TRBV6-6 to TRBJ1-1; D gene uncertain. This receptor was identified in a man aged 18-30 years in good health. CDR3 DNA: TGTGCCAGCAGTCGGGTTCCACCTGAAGCTTTCTTT. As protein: CASSRVPPEAFF.